Given below is one T cell receptor beta chain in context. Its cognate antigen is unknown. Cells were stimulated with CMV-infected fibroblast lysates at 10 ug/mL. CD40L/CD69 double-negative CD45RO-high memory CD4+ T cells were collected. The sample originates from a study of persistence of HIV-infected CD4 T cells. Sequencing used immunoSEQ version 4 in survey mode. Some clones are missing from TCRdb's copy, which holds only in-frame ones; the method was immunoSEQ multiplex PCR. The sample shows 46,000 or so clones, approximately 72% of them seen only once. Germline CDR1 reads LNHDA; CDR2 reads SQIVND (reference sequence). V dropped 6 bases and J dropped 2; count of bases not matched to a gene: 7. The CDR3 has 16 residues.

The receptor's source is an adult man with HIV who was CMV-seropositive. The sequenced sample was CD4+ T cells sorted from PBMCs after approximately 20-hour stimulation, obtained from a patient who received antiretroviral therapy. The chain employs TRBV19 and TRBJ1-1; 12 bases are a match to TRBD1. CDR3: CASSSRDRGPNTEAFF. CDR3 sequence (DNA): TGTGCCAGTAGCAGTCGGGACAGGGGGCCTAACACTGAAGCTTTCTTT.